The 18 T cell receptor beta chains presented below share a single source sample, sequenced in a study of sequential checkpoint blockade in melanoma. TCRdb keeps only in-frame clones here, not all; method: immunoSEQ multiplex PCR. The sample includes 12,000 or so clones, 70% to 85% seen only once; the top ten take 45% to 55%. Noted treatment: randomized to nivolumab then ipilimumab (arm A) or the reverse (arm B). This specimen was CD8+ T cells sorted from blood (inferred from file names), taken from a patient given nivolumab and ipilimumab in sequence. Receptors originate from a human donor with melanoma.

The chain carries TRBV4-1 and TRBJ1-2; 7 nucleotides align to TRBD1. Germline lookup yields CDR1 MGHRA and CDR2 YSYEKL. This CDR3 has 14 residues. The V segment lost 3 bases and the J segment 6 bases; nucleotides outside the gene matches: 7. The CDR3 loop is CASSHDRVYDGYTF. Written as DNA, the CDR3 is TGCGCCAGCAGCCATGACAGGGTTTATGATGGCTACACCTTC.

The CDR3 sequence is CASSLRGPGYEQYF. CDR3 bases: TGTGCCAGCAGTTTGCGGGGGCCAGGTTACGAGCAGTACTTC. J is TRBJ2-7 and V is TRBV6-5; possibly TRBD2 for D (7 bases). V was pared by 4 bases and J by 4 bases, with 14 bases between. The germline CDR1 and CDR2 sequences are MNHEY and SVGAGI. This CDR3 is 14 amino acids long.

V and J are TRBV5-1 and TRBJ2-5; no firm D call. This CDR3 spans 12 amino acids. V was cut by 1 base and J by 5 bases, with 6 bases left in between. Germline V gene data show CDR1 as SGHRS and CDR2 as YFSETQ. Here the CDR3 reads CASSLSSETQYF. The CDR3 DNA is TGCGCCAGCAGCTTGTCCTCGGAGACCCAGTACTTC.

The chain employs TRBV28 and TRBJ1-2, with 8 positions matching TRBD1. After removal of 6 bases from V and 8 bases from J, the junction contained 11 bases not matched to a gene. Germline V gene sequence: CDR1 MDHEN, CDR2 SYDVKM. The CDR3 totals 14 residues. DNA of the CDR3: TGTGCCAGCAGACCACCTTTGACAGGGGTCGGCTACACCTTC. Amino acids: CASRPPLTGVGYTF.

This clone has more than one count but fewer than ten. The rearrangement joins TRBV6-4 to TRBJ1-1; tentatively, D is TRBD1 (5 bases). Germline V lookup: CDR1 MRHNA, CDR2 SNTAGT. This CDR3 is 13 amino acids long. The V gene lost 3 bases and the J gene lost 1 base, with 6 bases spanning the gap. Here the CDR3 DNA reads TGTGCCAGCAGTGATGACAGGAACACTGAAGCTTTCTTT. Amino acid sequence: CASSDDRNTEAFF.

This chain links TRBV5-8 with TRBJ1-5, with 8 bases that match TRBD1. V lost 0 bases, J lost 6 bases, and 5 bases stayed unmatched. This CDR3 region has 15 residues. Per the germline V gene, CDR1 is SGHTS and CDR2 is YDEGEE. This CDR3 is CASSLGTGNSQPQHF. The CDR3 DNA is TGTGCCAGCAGCTTGGGGACAGGGAATAGTCAGCCCCAGCATTTT. The entire variable domain, with the rest obtained from reference TRBV5-8 and TRBJ1-5, is as follows: EAGVTQSPTHLIKTRGQQATLRCSPISGHTSVYWYQQALGLGLQFLLWYDEGEERNRGNFPPRFSGRQFPNYSSELNVNALELEDSALYLCASSLGTGNSQPQHFGDGTRLSIL.

The CDR3: CASSEGTSGGYNEQFF. Written as DNA, the CDR3 is TGTGCCAGCAGTGAGGGGACTAGCGGGGGGTACAATGAGCAGTTCTTC. The chain couples TRBV6-1 to TRBJ2-1; 15 nucleotides agree with TRBD2. CDR1 is MNHNS, CDR2 SASEGT, per germline. This CDR3 spans 16 amino acids. The trim removed 3 bases at V and 4 bases at J, leaving 1 base unmatched.

The chain joins TRBV29-1 to TRBJ2-7; TRBD1 matches 9 bases. The CDR3 extends over 14 amino acids. After removal of 5 bases from V and 3 bases from J, the junction contained 8 bases not matched to a gene. Germline V gives CDR1 SQVTM, CDR2 ANQGSEA. The CDR3 coding sequence is TGCAGCGTTCGAATCCCGGGACAGGGCTACGAGCAGTACTTC. Translated, it gives CSVRIPGQGYEQYF.

In regard to this clone: This CDR3 is also generated by other DNA sequences in the sample. The chain joins TRBV29-1 to TRBJ1-4; D uncertain. CDR3 length: 13 residues. Germline V gene lookup returns CDR1 SQVTM and CDR2 ANQGSEA. Trimming stripped 7 bases from V and 1 base from J, with 10 bases between. CDR3 sequence (DNA): TGCAGCGACCCGCTAAGAACTAATGAAAAACTGTTTTTT. Translated, it gives CSDPLRTNEKLFF.

CDR3 nucleotide sequence: TGTGCCAGCAGCACAGGACAGGGGGAGTACGAGCAGTACTTC. It encodes CASSTGQGEYEQYF. The J gene is TRBJ2-7, the V gene TRBV5-6; 10 nucleotides match TRBD1. CDR1 SGHDT and CDR2 YYEEEE come from the germline V gene. With 4 bases clipped from V and 4 bases from J, the junction kept 5 bases outside the gene matches. The CDR3 spans 14 residues. Full variable domain (rest looked up from reference TRBV5-6 and TRBJ2-7): DAGVTQSPTHLIKTRGQQVTLRCSPKSGHDTVSWYQQALGQGPQFIFQYYEEEERQRGNFPDRFSGHQFPNYSSELNVNALLLGDSALYLCASSTGQGEYEQYFGPGTRLTVT.

There are a few counts of this clone. The rearrangement joins TRBV11-2 to TRBJ2-2, with TRBD1 matching over 8 bases. This CDR3 contains 17 residues. Germline assignment: CDR1 SGHAT and CDR2 FQNNGV. V shed 5 bases, J shed 1 base, and the junction held 9 bases outside the gene matches. CDR3 DNA sequence: TGTGCCAGCAGCCCTGAATCGACAGGGGAGAACACCGGGGAGCTGTTTTTT. It translates to CASSPESTGENTGELFF.

This chain uses TRBV7-8 with TRBJ2-2, with TRBD2 matching over 10 bases. Germline loops: CDR1 SGHVS, CDR2 FQNEAQ. The CDR3 contains 15 residues. Losses at the gene ends were 5 bases for V and 5 bases for J; bases not matched to a gene: 5. CDR3 nucleotides: TGTGCCAGCAGCCCCCAGCGGGGGGGAACCGGGGAGCTGTTTTTT. This gives the protein CASSPQRGGTGELFF.

As DNA, the CDR3 is TGTGCCAGCAGCTTAGCGCGGTACACGGGTAACACTGAAGCTTTCTTT. Its translation is CASSLARYTGNTEAFF. This rearrangement joins TRBV7-9 to TRBJ1-1; D is uncertain. Trimming shortened V by 0 bases and J by 2 bases, and 13 bases separated the two germline ends. Germline assignment: CDR1 SEHNR and CDR2 FQNEAQ (reference sequence). The CDR3 covers 16 residues. The variable domain in full, completed from reference TRBV7-9 and TRBJ1-1, reads DTGVSQNPRHKITKRGQNVTFRCDPISEHNRLYWYRQTLGQGPEFLTYFQNEAQLEKSRLLSDRFSAERPKGSFSTLEIQRTEQGDSAMYLCASSLARYTGNTEAFFGQGTRLTVV.

The J gene is TRBJ2-3, the V gene TRBV7-3; D is perhaps TRBD2 (5 bases). CDR3 length: 14 residues. V lost 5 bases, J lost 0 bases, and 9 bases lay in between. Germline loops: CDR1 SGHTA, CDR2 FQGTGA. This CDR3 reads CASSQSGSTDTQYF. The CDR3 DNA follows: TGTGCCAGCAGCCAGAGCGGTAGCACAGATACGCAGTATTTT.

V is TRBV7-9 and J is TRBJ1-1; 8 bases are shared with TRBD1. CDR1 is SEHNR and CDR2 is FQNEAQ in the germline V gene (reference sequence). This CDR3 region has 14 residues. The V segment lost 4 bases and the J segment 1 base; nucleotides outside the gene matches: 2. DNA of the CDR3: TGTGCCAGCAGCTCAGGACAGGGGAACACTGAAGCTTTCTTT. This gives the protein CASSSGQGNTEAFF.

The chain has TRBV6-5 and TRBJ2-4, with 10 bases aligning to TRBD1. Unmatched junction bases numbered 5, after V lost 3 bases and J lost 6 bases. The CDR3 runs 15 residues. Germline values: CDR1 MNHEY, CDR2 SVGAGI. CDR3 in DNA: TGTGCCAGCAGTTATCAGGGACAGGGGCCAAACATTCAGTACTTC. Its protein is CASSYQGQGPNIQYF.

J is TRBJ1-1 and V is TRBV6-5; D might be TRBD1 (5 bases). The germline gives CDR1 MNHEY, CDR2 SVGAGI. The V gene lost 0 bases and the J gene lost 4 bases, with 9 bases spanning the gap. The CDR3 covers 14 residues. The chain's CDR3 is CASSYSTGGTEAFF. CDR3 bases: TGTGCCAGCAGTTACTCGACGGGGGGCACTGAAGCTTTCTTT.

This chain joins TRBV27 and TRBJ2-3, with 9 bases identical to TRBD2. The CDR3 has 15 residues. Trimming at V came to 5 bases and at J to 4 bases, leaving 7 bases not matched to a gene. The germline V gene encodes CDR1 MNHEY and CDR2 SMNVEV (reference sequence). CDR3 region: CASSIAGGRADTQYF. The DNA for the CDR3 is TGTGCCAGCAGTATTGCGGGGGGGCGCGCAGATACGCAGTATTTT.